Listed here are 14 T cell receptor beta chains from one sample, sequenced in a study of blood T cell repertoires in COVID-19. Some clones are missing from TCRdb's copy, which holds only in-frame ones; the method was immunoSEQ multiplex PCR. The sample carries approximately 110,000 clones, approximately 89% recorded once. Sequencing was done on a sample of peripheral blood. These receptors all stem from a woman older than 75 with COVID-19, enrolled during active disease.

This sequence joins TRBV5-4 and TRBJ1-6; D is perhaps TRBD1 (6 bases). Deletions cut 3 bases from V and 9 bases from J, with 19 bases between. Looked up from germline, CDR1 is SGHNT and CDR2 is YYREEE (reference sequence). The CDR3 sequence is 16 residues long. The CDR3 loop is CASSSIAGRGPSPLHF. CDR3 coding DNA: TGTGCCAGCAGCTCCATAGCCGGCAGGGGCCCTTCACCCCTCCACTTT.

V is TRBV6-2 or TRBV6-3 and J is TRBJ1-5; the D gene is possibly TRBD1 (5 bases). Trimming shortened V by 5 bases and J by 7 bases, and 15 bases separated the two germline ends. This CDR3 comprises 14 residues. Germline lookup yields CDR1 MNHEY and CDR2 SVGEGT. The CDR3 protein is CASSQAAGTQPQHF. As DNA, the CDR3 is TGTGCCAGCAGTCAGGCGGCGGGGACCCAGCCCCAGCATTTT.

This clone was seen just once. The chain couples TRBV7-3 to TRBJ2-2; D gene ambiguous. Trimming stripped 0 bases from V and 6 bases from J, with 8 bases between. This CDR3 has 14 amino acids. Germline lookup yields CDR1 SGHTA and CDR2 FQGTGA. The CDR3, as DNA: TGTGCCAGCAGCTTAACTTCTTCTGCCGGGGAGCTGTTTTTT. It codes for CASSLTSSAGELFF.

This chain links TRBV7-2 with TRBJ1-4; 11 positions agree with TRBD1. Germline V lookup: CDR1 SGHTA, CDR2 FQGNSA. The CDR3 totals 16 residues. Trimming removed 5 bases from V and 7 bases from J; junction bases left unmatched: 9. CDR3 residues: CASSQPGQGAFEKLFF. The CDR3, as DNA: TGTGCCAGCAGCCAACCCGGACAGGGGGCTTTTGAAAAACTGTTTTTT.

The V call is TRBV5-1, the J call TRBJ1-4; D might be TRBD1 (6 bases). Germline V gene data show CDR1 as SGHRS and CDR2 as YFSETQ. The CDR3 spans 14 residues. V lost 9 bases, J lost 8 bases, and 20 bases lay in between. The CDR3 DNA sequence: TGCGCCACCTCTCCGTCGGGGGGCGGGGAAAAACTGTTTTTT. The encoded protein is CATSPSGGGEKLFF.

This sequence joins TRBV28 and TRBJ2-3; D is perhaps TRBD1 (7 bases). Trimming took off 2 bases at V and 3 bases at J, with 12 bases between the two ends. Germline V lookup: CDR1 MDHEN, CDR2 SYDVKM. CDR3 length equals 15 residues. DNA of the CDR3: TGTGCCAGCAGTTTAGGAGGGGGCGGGACAGATACGCAGTATTTT. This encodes CASSLGGGGTDTQYF.

Written as DNA, the CDR3 is TGCGCCAGCAGCTCTGGTTCGGGGAGAGATACGCAGTATTTT. Amino acids: CASSSGSGRDTQYF. The rearrangement uses TRBV5-1 and TRBJ2-3; TRBD2 might be the D (5 bases). The CDR3 is 14 residues long. CDR1 is SGHRS, CDR2 YFSETQ, per germline. V lost 3 bases to trimming and J lost 5 bases, with 13 bases between them.

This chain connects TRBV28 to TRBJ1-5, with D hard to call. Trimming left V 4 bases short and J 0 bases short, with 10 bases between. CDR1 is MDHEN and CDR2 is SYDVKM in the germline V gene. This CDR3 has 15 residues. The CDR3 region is CASSSSTDSNQPQHF. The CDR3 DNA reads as TGTGCCAGCAGTTCCTCCACAGATAGCAATCAGCCCCAGCATTTT. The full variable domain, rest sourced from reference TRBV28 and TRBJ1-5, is DVKVTQSSRYLVKRTGEKVFLECVQDMDHENMFWYRQDPGLGLRLIYFSYDVKMKEKGDIPEGYSVSREKKERFSLILESASTNQTSMYLCASSSSTDSNQPQHFGDGTRLSIL.

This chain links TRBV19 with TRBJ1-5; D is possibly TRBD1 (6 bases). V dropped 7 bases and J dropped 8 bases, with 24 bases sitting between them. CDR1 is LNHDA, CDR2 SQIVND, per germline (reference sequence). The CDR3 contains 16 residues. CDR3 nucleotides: TGTGCCAGTACCTCAGGGGAGGGCCGTCAATCAGAGCCCCAGCATTTT. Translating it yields CASTSGEGRQSEPQHF.

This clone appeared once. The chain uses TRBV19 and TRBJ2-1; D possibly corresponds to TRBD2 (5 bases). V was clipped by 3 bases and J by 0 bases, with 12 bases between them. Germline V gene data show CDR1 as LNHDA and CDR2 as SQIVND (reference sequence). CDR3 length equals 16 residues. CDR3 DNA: TGTGCCAGTAGTATTTCCAGCGGACGCTCCTACAATGAGCAGTTCTTC. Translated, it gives CASSISSGRSYNEQFF.

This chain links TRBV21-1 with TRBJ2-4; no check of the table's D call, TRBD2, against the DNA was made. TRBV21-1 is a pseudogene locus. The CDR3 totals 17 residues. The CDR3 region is CASSKVLAEGAKNIQYF. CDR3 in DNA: TGTGCCAGCAGCAAAGTACTAGCGGAGGGAGCCAAAAACATTCAGTACTTC.

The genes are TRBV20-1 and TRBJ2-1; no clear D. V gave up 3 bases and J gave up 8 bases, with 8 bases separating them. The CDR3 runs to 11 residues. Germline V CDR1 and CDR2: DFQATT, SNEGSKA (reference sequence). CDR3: CSASFIDEQFF. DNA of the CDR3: TGCAGTGCTAGTTTTATAGATGAGCAGTTCTTC.

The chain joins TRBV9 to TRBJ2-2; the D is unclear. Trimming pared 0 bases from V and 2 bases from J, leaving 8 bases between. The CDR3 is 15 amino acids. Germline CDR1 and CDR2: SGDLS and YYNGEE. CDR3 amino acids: CASSVAHRNTGELFF. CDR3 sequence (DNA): TGTGCCAGCAGCGTAGCTCATAGAAACACCGGGGAGCTGTTTTTT.

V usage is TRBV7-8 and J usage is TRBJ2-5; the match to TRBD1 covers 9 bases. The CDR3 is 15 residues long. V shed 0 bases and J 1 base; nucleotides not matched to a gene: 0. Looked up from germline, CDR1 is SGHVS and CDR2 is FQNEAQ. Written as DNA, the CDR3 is TGTGCCAGCAGCTTAGCACAGGGGGCCCAAGAGACCCAGTACTTC. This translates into CASSLAQGAQETQYF.